This TCR beta chain comes out of a study of blood T cell repertoires in COVID-19. The germline CDR1 and CDR2 sequences are MDHEN and SYDVKM. The junction had 5 bases not matched to a gene; V was cut back by 7 bases and J by 0 bases. This CDR3 is 14 amino acids long. Using immunoSEQ multiplex PCR, the repertoire was profiled, and TCRdb retains in-frame clones only, with some absent. The repertoire holds tens of thousands of clones, with around 86% as singletons. This clonotype was obtained from a woman in her sixties or seventies with active COVID-19. J is TRBJ2-7 and V is TRBV28, with 8 nucleotides matching TRBD2. Sequenced: peripheral blood. CDR3 coding DNA: TGTGCCAGCATAAATAGCGGGGCCTCCTACGAGCAGTACTTC. It codes for CASINSGASYEQYF.